The next 28 T cell receptor beta chains were all read from a single sample in a study of blood T cell repertoires in COVID-19. Data came from immunoSEQ multiplex PCR; TCRdb stores just in-frame clones and leaves some out. The sample records 140,000 to 150,000 clones, roughly 79% being singletons. The sequencing input was peripheral blood. The receptors shown here come from a human donor with acute or convalescent COVID-19. The donor label of this sample is uncertain.

In DNA, the CDR3 is TGTGCCAGCAGCTTGGAAGGGCATCTCAGGGATGAGCAGTTCTTC. This gives the protein CASSLEGHLRDEQFF. This chain links TRBV7-9 with TRBJ2-1, with D possibly TRBD1 on 5 matching bases. Germline lookup yields CDR1 SEHNR and CDR2 FQNEAQ (reference sequence). Trimming cost V 3 bases and J 8 bases, with 17 bases left between them. The CDR3 is made up of 15 amino acids.

In its sample, this clone was seen a few times. The rearrangement uses TRBV7-8 and TRBJ2-1; 7 bases align to TRBD1. The CDR3 covers 11 residues. Germline CDR1 is SGHVS and CDR2 is FQNEAQ. V was clipped by 3 bases and J by 15 bases; unmatched bases: 5. This CDR3 is CASSLTGHPFF. The DNA of the CDR3 is TGTGCCAGCAGCTTGACAGGGCATCCGTTCTTC.

The chain combines TRBV7-9 with TRBJ2-7, with a tentative D call TRBD1 (5 bases). Germline loops: CDR1 SEHNR, CDR2 FQNEAQ (reference sequence). Deletions cut 5 bases from V and 7 bases from J, with 12 bases between. The CDR3 contains 12 residues. CDR3 protein: CASSPDSGEQYF. DNA for the CDR3: TGTGCCAGCAGCCCAGACAGTGGGGAGCAGTACTTC.

This clone appeared a single time. J is TRBJ1-5 and V is TRBV2, with 9 bases aligning to TRBD1. The CDR3 extends over 14 amino acids. V gave up 5 bases and J gave up 6 bases; unmatched junction bases: 5. The germline V gene encodes CDR1 SNHLY and CDR2 FYNNEI. The CDR3 sequence is CASSPQGASQPQHF. Here the CDR3 DNA reads TGTGCCAGCAGTCCACAGGGGGCCAGTCAGCCCCAGCATTTT. Using reference TRBV2 and TRBJ1-5 for the parts outside the CDR3, the full variable domain is EPEVTQTPSHQVTQMGQEVILRCVPISNHLYFYWYRQILGQKVEFLVSFYNNEISEKSEIFDDQFSVERPDGSNFTLKIRSTKLEDSAMYFCASSPQGASQPQHFGDGTRLSIL.

This clone was seen more than once but under ten times. The V call is TRBV12-3 or TRBV12-4, the J call TRBJ2-5; TRBD1 is a possible D gene (5 bases). CDR3 size: 13 residues. The ends were cut back, 2 bases at V and 7 bases at J, with 11 bases in the middle. CDR3 nucleotides: TGTGCCAGCAGTTTAAAGGGGCTGGGGACCCAGTACTTC. This sequence encodes CASSLKGLGTQYF.

The gene calls are TRBV2 and TRBJ1-2, with no clear D. The CDR3 consists of 12 residues. The V end lost 6 bases, the J end lost 5 bases, and 10 bases lay between the germline ends. Germline loops: CDR1 SNHLY, CDR2 FYNNEI. CDR3 residues: CASREGRYGYTF. The CDR3 region has the DNA TGTGCCAGCAGGGAGGGCCGATATGGCTACACCTTC.

The chain combines TRBV5-8 with TRBJ2-7; TRBD2 matches 8 bases. Germline V gene lookup returns CDR1 SGHTS and CDR2 YDEGEE. The CDR3 extends over 14 amino acids. The J segment lost 6 bases and the V segment lost 4 bases, leaving 9 bases of the junction unmatched. The CDR3 region is CASSMGLVIGEQYV. The CDR3 DNA reads as TGTGCCAGCAGCATGGGACTAGTTATAGGCGAGCAGTACGTC.

The genes are TRBV5-6 and TRBJ1-5, with D tentatively TRBD1 (5 bases). Trimming shortened V by 7 bases and J by 2 bases, and 28 bases separated the two germline ends. The germline gives CDR1 SGHDT, CDR2 YYEEEE. There are 19 residues in the CDR3. Here the CDR3 DNA reads TGTGCCAGCGCCAAGTACAGGCCCGAGGGAGGGAGGCGCAATCAGCCCCAGCATTTT. Translation: CASAKYRPEGGRRNQPQHF.

The chain uses TRBV30 and TRBJ1-1; D remains ambiguous. V gave up 2 bases and J gave up 11 bases, with 12 bases separating them. CDR3 size: 11 residues. Looked up from germline, CDR1 is GTSNPN and CDR2 is SVGIG (reference sequence). DNA for the CDR3: TGTGCCTGGAGTTTGACAAGGGAGGCTTTCTTT. Translating gives CAWSLTREAFF.

The genes are TRBV7-8 and TRBJ2-3; 10 bases map to TRBD1. The germline V gene encodes CDR1 SGHVS and CDR2 FQNEAQ. This CDR3 has 16 amino acids. V lost 2 bases to trimming and J lost 2 bases; unmatched junction nucleotides: 4. The CDR3 is CASSLTDRGNTDTQYF. The CDR3 DNA follows: TGTGCCAGCAGCTTAACGGACAGGGGGAACACAGATACGCAGTATTTT.

The chain carries TRBV5-4 and TRBJ1-2; the D is unclear. V was clipped by 7 bases and J by 5 bases, with 18 bases between them. Germline loops: CDR1 SGHNT, CDR2 YYREEE (reference sequence). The CDR3 runs 14 residues. The CDR3 loop reads CASRTMSEGYGYTF. The CDR3 coding sequence is TGTGCCAGCCGGACCATGAGCGAGGGATATGGCTACACCTTC.

The chain recombines TRBV19 with TRBJ2-4; D is perhaps TRBD2 (7 bases). Trimming cost V 4 bases and J 7 bases, with 14 bases left between them. Germline V gives CDR1 LNHDA, CDR2 SQIVND (reference sequence). The CDR3 has 14 amino acids. This CDR3 is CASSNPGGRNIQYF. In nucleotides, the CDR3 is TGTGCCAGTAGTAATCCGGGGGGCCGGAACATTCAGTACTTC.

This sequence joins TRBV29-1 and TRBJ1-4; D unclear. This CDR3 is built from 13 residues. Germline CDR1 SQVTM, CDR2 ANQGSEA. Trimming shortened V by 4 bases and J by 10 bases, and 16 bases separated the two germline ends. The CDR3 spells CSVAHSYSGKLFF. CDR3 sequence (DNA): TGCAGCGTTGCCCATTCCTACTCGGGAAAACTGTTTTTT. Drawing the rest from reference TRBV29-1 and TRBJ1-4, the complete variable domain is SAVISQKPSRDICQRGTSLTIQCQVDSQVTMMFWYRQQPGQSLTLIATANQGSEATYESGFVIDKFPISRPNLTFSTLTVSNMSPEDSSIYLCSVAHSYSGKLFFGSGTQLSVL.

The V and J genes are TRBV19 and TRBJ1-4; D call uncertain. The CDR3 consists of 14 residues. Trimming cost V 7 bases and J 7 bases, with 16 bases left between them. The germline V gene has CDR1 LNHDA and CDR2 SQIVND (reference sequence). The CDR3 sequence is CASTPRDFGEKLFF. For the CDR3, the DNA is TGTGCCAGTACCCCGAGAGATTTCGGTGAAAAACTGTTTTTT.

The chain has TRBV15 and TRBJ2-5; 12 nucleotides agree with TRBD1. V lost 1 base to trimming and J lost 6 bases; unmatched junction nucleotides: 12. CDR3 length: 18 amino acids. Germline values: CDR1 LNHNV, CDR2 YYDKDF (reference sequence). The CDR3 loop is CATSRATGGTGGGKTQYF. CDR3 sequence (DNA): TGTGCCACCAGCAGAGCTACAGGGGGGACAGGGGGCGGAAAGACCCAGTACTTC.

The rearrangement links TRBV30 to TRBJ1-1, with a weak D call TRBD1 (6 bases). Germline CDR1 reads GTSNPN; CDR2 reads SVGIG (reference sequence). Between the trimmed V and J ends, which lost 3 bases and 5 bases, there was a span of 19 bases. The length of the CDR3 is 15 residues. CDR3 bases: TGTGCCTGGAGCGTTGGGTGGGGGCTAAGTACTGAAGCTTTCTTT. Its protein is CAWSVGWGLSTEAFF.

The DNA of the CDR3 is TGTGCGAGTGGGCAGTTCGTGAACACTGAAGCTTTCTTT. Protein product: CASGQFVNTEAFF. This sequence joins TRBV30 and TRBJ1-1; unclear D gene. This CDR3 spans 13 amino acids. The germline gives CDR1 GTSNPN, CDR2 SVGIG (reference sequence). The full variable domain, its missing parts supplied by reference TRBV30 and TRBJ1-1, is SQTIHQWPATLVQPVGSPLSLECTVEGTSNPNLYWYRQAAGRGLQLLFYSVGIGQISSEVPQNLSASRPQDRQFILSSKKLLLSDSGFYLCASGQFVNTEAFFGQGTRLTVV.

This clone was detected only a few times. V and J are TRBV30 and TRBJ1-1, with a tentative D call TRBD1 (6 bases). V lost 4 bases and J 1 base, leaving 13 bases between the germline ends. The CDR3 extends over 14 amino acids. Germline-derived CDR1 and CDR2 are GTSNPN and SVGIG (reference sequence). CDR3 in DNA: TGTGCCTGGATCCGGGGGGGGCGGAACACTGAAGCTTTCTTT. Translated, it gives CAWIRGGRNTEAFF.

CDR3 sequence reads: CASSLGPGGTF. The CDR3 DNA reads as TGTGCCAGCAGTTTAGGCCCGGGAGGGACCTTC. This chain connects TRBV12-3 or TRBV12-4 to TRBJ1-2; D gene uncertain. The CDR3 runs 11 residues. Trimming removed 1 base from V and 14 bases from J, with 11 bases in between.

This clone came up a few times. In DNA, the CDR3 is TGTGCCAGCAGCCTGACGGGAAAGAATCAGCCCCAGCATTTT. Translation gives CASSLTGKNQPQHF. This rearrangement joins TRBV7-2 to TRBJ1-5; no firm D call. The germline CDR1 and CDR2 sequences are SGHTA and FQGNSA. The CDR3 contains 14 residues. The V and J ends lost 5 bases and 4 bases respectively, with 12 bases between them.

The V and J genes are TRBV29-1 and TRBJ1-1, with D uncertain. Germline assignment: CDR1 SQVTM and CDR2 ANQGSEA. V dropped 7 bases and J dropped 0 bases, with 12 bases sitting between them. This CDR3 is 13 amino acids long. CDR3 region: CSGTRGVNTEAFF. In nucleotides, the CDR3 is TGCAGCGGTACTCGGGGAGTGAACACTGAAGCTTTCTTT. The variable domain in full, completed from reference TRBV29-1 and TRBJ1-1, reads SAVISQKPSRDICQRGTSLTIQCQVDSQVTMMFWYRQQPGQSLTLIATANQGSEATYESGFVIDKFPISRPNLTFSTLTVSNMSPEDSSIYLCSGTRGVNTEAFFGQGTRLTVV.

The chain carries TRBV20-1 and TRBJ1-2; D gene unclear. Per the germline V gene, CDR1 is DFQATT and CDR2 is SNEGSKA (reference sequence). This CDR3 has 13 amino acids. The V end lost 3 bases, the J end lost 4 bases, and 12 bases lay between the germline ends. The CDR3 loop is CSASQRVFYGYTF. CDR3 bases: TGCAGTGCTAGTCAGCGGGTCTTCTATGGCTACACCTTC.

The chain employs TRBV19 and TRBJ2-7; D is perhaps TRBD2 (5 bases). The CDR3 is 14 residues long. Per germline, CDR1 LNHDA and CDR2 SQIVND (reference sequence). Trimming pared 5 bases from V and 5 bases from J, leaving 16 bases between. The CDR3: CASSPHGPGNEQYF. In nucleotides, the CDR3 is TGTGCCAGTAGTCCCCACGGGCCCGGGAACGAGCAGTACTTC.

The gene calls are TRBV30 and TRBJ1-2; 9 bases match TRBD1. V shed 2 bases and J 0 bases; nucleotides not matched to a gene: 4. This CDR3 contains 15 residues. Germline V gives CDR1 GTSNPN, CDR2 SVGIG (reference sequence). Here the CDR3 reads CAWSLRDRANYGYTF. The CDR3 DNA sequence: TGTGCCTGGAGTCTCAGGGACAGGGCTAACTATGGCTACACCTTC.

The chain combines TRBV11-3 with TRBJ2-1; the D gene is possibly TRBD1 (5 bases). Between the trimmed V and J ends, which lost 5 bases and 3 bases, there was a span of 17 bases. From germline, CDR1 is SGHNT and CDR2 YENEEA. The CDR3 sequence is 16 residues long. For the CDR3, the DNA is TGTGCCAGCAGCCCCAGGGTAGGGGTTAACTACAATGAGCAGTTCTTC. As protein: CASSPRVGVNYNEQFF. Supplemented by reference TRBV11-3 and TRBJ2-1, the full variable domain reads EAGVVQSPRYKIIEKKQPVAFWCNPISGHNTLYWYLQNLGQGPELLIRYENEEAVDDSQLPKDRFSAERLKGVDSTLKIQPAELGDSAVYLCASSPRVGVNYNEQFFGPGTRLTVL.

This chain connects TRBV5-1 to TRBJ1-4; the D gene is possibly TRBD1 (6 bases). The CDR3 length is 14 residues. The germline V and J ends were trimmed by 2 bases and 8 bases, with 13 bases remaining between them. Germline CDR1 reads SGHRS; CDR2 reads YFSETQ. As DNA, the CDR3 is TGCGCCAGCAGCTTACAGGGAATCGACGAAAAACTGTTTTTT. Encoded protein: CASSLQGIDEKLFF.

This clone was seen only once. The V gene is TRBV30, the J gene TRBJ1-5; TRBD1 matches at 7 bases. The germline gives CDR1 GTSNPN, CDR2 SVGIG (reference sequence). Germline trimming cut 3 bases from V and 2 bases from J; bases unmatched to any gene: 7. The CDR3 spans 15 residues. The CDR3 DNA sequence: TGTGCCTGGAGCTCTCAGGGGGGCGGCAATCAGCCCCAGCATTTT. As protein: CAWSSQGGGNQPQHF.

This clone was seen only a few times. The genes are TRBV19 and TRBJ1-5, with D perhaps matching TRBD1 (6 bases). This CDR3 region has 15 residues. Germline V gene sequence: CDR1 LNHDA, CDR2 SQIVND (reference sequence). V lost 3 bases, J lost 4 bases, and 13 bases lay in between. In DNA, the CDR3 is TGTGCCAGTAGTATTACAGGGTTAGCAAATCAGCCCCAGCATTTT. It yields the protein CASSITGLANQPQHF. Complete variable domain (other parts from reference TRBV19 and TRBJ1-5): DGGITQSPKYLFRKEGQNVTLSCEQNLNHDAMYWYRQDPGQGLRLIYYSQIVNDFQKGDIAEGYSVSREKKESFPLTVTSAQKNPTAFYLCASSITGLANQPQHFGDGTRLSIL.